The rows below give T cell receptor beta chains drawn from one sample of a study of cytotoxic CD8 clonotypes in ibrutinib-treated CLL. Only in-frame clones appear in the TCRdb table, and some are missing; sequencing was by immunoSEQ multiplex PCR. The data contain over 65,000 clones, 70% to 80% of them seen just once; the ten biggest clones take up 4.8%. The sequencing here drew on PBMCs, taken after 12 months of ibrutinib treatment. The origin of the receptors is a human donor with chronic lymphocytic leukemia. Both conserved end residues are part of each CDR3. D genes are given only for firm matches.

>TRBV27|-|TRBJ2-3|12
CASSRSTDTQYF
>TRBV30|-|TRBJ2-2|13
CAWARTGAGELFF
>TRBV7-9|TRBD2|TRBJ2-3|15
CASGPLAGLTDTQYF
>TRBV28|TRBD1|TRBJ2-5|14
CASSPGTGVETQYF
>TRBV18|TRBD1|TRBJ2-1|11
CASSPTGEQFF
>TRBV28|TRBD1|TRBJ1-5|16
CASSQMTGGRNQPQHF
>TRBV19|-|TRBJ2-7|15
CASSIDGSSSYEQYF
>TRBV19|-|TRBJ2-7|14
CASSAGTGPYEQYF
>TRBV7-3|-|TRBJ2-1|15
CASSPLGDRRNEQFF
>TRBV18|TRBD1|TRBJ2-7|15
CASSPGQGGHYEQYF
>TRBV7-9|TRBD2|TRBJ2-3|16
CASRSTSGGGTDTQYF
>TRBV10-3|-|TRBJ2-6|13
CAIRESGANVLTF